This TCR beta chain derives from a study of Graves' ophthalmopathy and Graves' hyperthyroidism. Study results and limitations: Discriminating ophthalmopathy from stable hyperthyroidism, a 13-signature model attained a sensitivity of approximately 90% and a specificity of approximately 77%.

The V end was cut by 6 bases, the J end by 1 base, with 16 bases between. CDR3 length: 16 amino acids. Germline values: CDR1 MDHEN, CDR2 SYDVKM. Only a few counts were recorded for this clonotype. What it binds is not known. TCR beta CDR3 regions were amplified from RNA transcripts. The first round was an RT-PCR with HTBI primers, and the second round was a multiplex PCR. One entry per CDR3 protein results from TCRdb running MiXCR on the multiplex PCR reads. Of more than 300,000 distinct CDR3 sequences detected, about a sixth appear once; the ten largest clones hold 2.4%. Patients in the hyperthyroidism group, adults aged 18 to 65, were newly diagnosed, under 2 months' duration.

The source is an adult woman with stable Graves' hyperthyroidism. V is TRBV28 and J is TRBJ2-4; perhaps TRBD1 as D (6 bases). Source material: peripheral blood. The CDR3 reads CASSPIWGRAKNIQYF. Written as DNA, the CDR3 is TGTGCCAGCAGCCCAATTTGGGGGCGCGCCAAAAACATTCAGTACTTC. The full variable domain, completed using reference TRBV28 and TRBJ2-4, is DVKVTQSSRYLVKRTGEKVFLECVQDMDHENMFWYRQDPGLGLRLIYFSYDVKMKEKGDIPEGYSVSREKKERFSLILESASTNQTSMYLCASSPIWGRAKNIQYFGAGTRLSVL.